The T cell receptor beta chain described here comes from a study of cytomegalovirus exposure and HLA in healthy donors. 13 Jbeta primers and 60 Vbeta primers were used for the PCR. Using immunoSEQ multiplex PCR, the repertoire was profiled, and TCRdb retains in-frame clones only, with some absent. This sample yields 150,000 to 200,000 clones, of which 79% are seen a single time; 0.69% belongs to the top ten. Germline assignment: CDR1 SGHRS and CDR2 YFSETQ. With 4 bases removed from V and 5 bases from J, the gap between germline ends came to 19 bases. The CDR3 is made up of 16 amino acids. The rearrangement joins TRBV5-1 to TRBJ2-1; D perhaps matches TRBD2 (5 bases). Sample: PBMCs. The sequence came from a woman between 35 and 50 years old in good health and CMV-seronegative. CDR3 amino acids: CASSPSAGVPNNEQFF. As DNA, the CDR3 is TGCGCCAGCAGCCCGTCGGCGGGCGTGCCCAACAATGAGCAGTTCTTC.